This T cell receptor beta chain was sequenced in a study of CD8 T cells in ankylosing spondylitis. TCRdb redid the calling of the 5' RACE reads with MiXCR, one entry per CDR3 protein. The sample shows around 430,000 distinct CDR3 sequences, 17% of them seen only once. Study-wide results and limits: Reportedly, disease-linked clones are significantly enriched in ankylosing spondylitis patients' matched synovial fluid. Disease-associated clones were CD8+ and fairly uncommon in peripheral blood. Blood of patients with ankylosing spondylitis appeared to be characterized by a TCR beta motif of eight highly homologous variants. Some motif variants were previously reported in reactive arthritis synovial fluid and blood.

The CDR3 is 13 residues long. Per germline, CDR1 SNHLY and CDR2 FYNNEI. V was pared by 2 bases and J by 8 bases, with 9 bases between. Regarding this clonotype: Its antigen is unidentified.

This TCR came from a male donor with ankylosing spondylitis. The chain has TRBV2 and TRBJ2-2, with D possibly matching TRBD2 (5 bases). Sequencing was carried out using blood, either unsorted or a sorted T cell fraction (not recorded which). DNA for the CDR3: TGTGCCAGCAGTGAACGGAGGACGGGGGAGCTGTTTTTT. It translates to CASSERRTGELFF.